Presented here are 17 T cell receptor beta chains from one specimen sequenced in a study of blood T cell repertoires in COVID-19. Assay used: immunoSEQ multiplex PCR; TCRdb lists only in-frame clones, some missing. This table holds around 64,000 clones, roughly two thirds found once. The material sequenced was PBMCs or T cells enriched from blood (not recorded which). The source of these receptors is an older woman who had been exposed to COVID-19.

CDR3 sequence: CASSQEQGVTDTQYF. The CDR3 coding sequence is TGTGCCAGCAGCCAAGAGCAAGGGGTCACAGATACGCAGTATTTT. The rearrangement joins TRBV3-1 (or the pseudogene TRBV3-2) to TRBJ2-3, with TRBD1 as a possible D gene (5 bases). The V end lost 0 bases, the J end lost 2 bases, and 9 bases lay between the germline ends. From germline, CDR1 is LGHDT and CDR2 YNNKEL (reference sequence). This CDR3 comprises 15 residues.

The chain links TRBV28 to TRBJ2-1; tentatively, D is TRBD2 (5 bases). Per the germline V gene, CDR1 is MDHEN and CDR2 is SYDVKM. The V and J ends lost 1 base and 4 bases respectively, with 8 bases between them. The CDR3 runs 14 residues. The CDR3 DNA is TGTGCCAGCAGTTTATCCGGGATGTACAATGAGCAGTTCTTC. Its protein product is CASSLSGMYNEQFF.

The chain is built from TRBV9 and TRBJ2-5; 9 bases align to TRBD2. Germline-derived CDR1 and CDR2 are SGDLS and YYNGEE. V was clipped by 4 bases and J by 5 bases; unmatched bases: 12. This CDR3 has 16 residues. The CDR3 spells CASSPRGSGRGETQYF. The CDR3, as DNA: TGTGCCAGCAGCCCCAGGGGTAGCGGGAGAGGGGAGACCCAGTACTTC.

This chain connects TRBV4-2 to TRBJ2-2; weak D call: TRBD2 (7 bases). The CDR3 length is 17 residues. CDR1 and CDR2 from the germline V gene are LGHNA and YNFKEQ. V dropped 4 bases and J dropped 7 bases, with 22 bases sitting between them. The CDR3 nucleotides are TGTGCCAGCAGCCCTCGAGGGGGAAGCGGGGTCGACGGGGAGCTGTTTTTT. Translated, it gives CASSPRGGSGVDGELFF.

The chain links TRBV28 to TRBJ1-2; D might be TRBD1 (6 bases). This CDR3 is built from 12 residues. V lost 8 bases and J lost 4, with 11 bases in between. CDR1 is MDHEN, CDR2 SYDVKM, per germline. The CDR3 sequence is CASGFRGYGYTF. Written as DNA, the CDR3 is TGTGCCAGCGGATTCAGGGGCTATGGCTACACCTTC.

The chain uses TRBV7-9 and TRBJ2-1, with D possibly TRBD1 on 6 matching bases. V lost 6 bases, J lost 0 bases, and 12 bases lay in between. The germline V gene has CDR1 SEHNR and CDR2 FQNEAQ (reference sequence). The CDR3 runs to 15 residues. The CDR3 sequence: CASSRDTGSYNEQFF. DNA of the CDR3: TGTGCCAGCAGTAGGGACACTGGCTCCTACAATGAGCAGTTCTTC.

This clone was recorded once. The V call is TRBV9, the J call TRBJ2-3; D gene ambiguous. Germline V gene data show CDR1 as SGDLS and CDR2 as YYNGEE. The ends were cut back, 0 bases at V and 5 bases at J, with 13 bases in the middle. CDR3 size: 15 residues. The CDR3 is CASSVAPRMGDTQYF. In DNA, the CDR3 is TGTGCCAGCAGCGTAGCTCCGAGGATGGGAGATACGCAGTATTTT.

This chain uses TRBV6-5 with TRBJ1-1; possible D gene TRBD1, 6 bases. The length of the CDR3 is 12 residues. Germline CDR1 MNHEY, CDR2 SVGAGI. Trimming left V 7 bases short and J 5 bases short, with 11 bases between. The CDR3 DNA reads TGTGCCAGCAAAAACAGGGTTACTGAAGCTTTCTTT. Protein: CASKNRVTEAFF.

The chain links TRBV18 to TRBJ2-1; 13 bases match TRBD2. The V gene's germline CDR1 is KGHSH and CDR2 LQKENI. The CDR3 is 15 residues long. The V gene end was trimmed by 3 bases and the J gene end by 6 bases; junction bases not matched to a gene: 2. The CDR3 reads CASSPGLAGSNEQFF. The DNA for the CDR3 is TGTGCCAGCTCACCGGGACTAGCGGGGAGCAATGAGCAGTTCTTC.

This clone was seen a few times. The V call is TRBV7-8, the J call TRBJ1-1; TRBD1 is a possible D gene (6 bases). Germline V lookup: CDR1 SGHVS, CDR2 FQNEAQ. V lost 6 bases to trimming and J lost 2 bases, with 13 bases between them. This CDR3 contains 14 residues. The CDR3 DNA sequence: TGTGCCAGCAGGTCAGGGGCACAAAACACTGAAGCTTTCTTT. The encoded protein is CASRSGAQNTEAFF.

This chain connects TRBV5-1 to TRBJ1-3; 9 bases map to TRBD1. The CDR3 has 15 residues. Germline-derived CDR1 and CDR2 are SGHRS and YFSETQ. Trimming at V came to 3 bases and at J to 8 bases, leaving 9 bases not matched to a gene. CDR3 residues: CASSSGQGTGDTIYF. The CDR3 DNA is TGCGCCAGCAGCTCCGGACAGGGGACGGGGGACACCATATATTTT.

V is TRBV12-3 or TRBV12-4 and J is TRBJ1-2, with D perhaps TRBD1 (6 bases). The CDR3 length is 13 residues. V shed 6 bases and J shed 6 bases, with 14 bases lying between them. The CDR3 region is CASSQTHRDGYTF. For the CDR3, the DNA is TGTGCCAGCAGCCAGACTCACAGGGATGGCTACACCTTC.

This chain connects TRBV6-4 to TRBJ2-2, with D perhaps matching TRBD2 (5 bases). With 4 bases removed from V and 6 bases from J, the gap between germline ends came to 15 bases. The CDR3 extends over 15 amino acids. Germline CDR1 MRHNA, CDR2 SNTAGT. This CDR3 is CASSAGGSSSGELFF. The CDR3 DNA is TGTGCCAGCAGTGCCGGCGGGTCGTCATCCGGGGAGCTGTTTTTT.

This chain uses TRBV14 with TRBJ1-1; D not certain. The CDR3 consists of 12 residues. V was trimmed by 1 base and J by 4 bases, leaving 4 bases between them. Germline loops: CDR1 SGHDN, CDR2 FVKESK. The CDR3 protein is CASSQGGTEAFF. The CDR3 DNA sequence: TGTGCCAGCAGCCAAGGAGGCACTGAAGCTTTCTTT.

The V and J genes are TRBV5-5 and TRBJ2-7, with TRBD1 as a possible D gene (6 bases). Trimming took off 6 bases at V and 3 bases at J, with 22 bases between the two ends. Germline-derived CDR1 and CDR2 are SGHKS and YYEKEE (reference sequence). The CDR3 has 16 amino acids. CDR3 sequence: CASTFHYRASLYEQYF. In DNA, the CDR3 is TGTGCCAGCACCTTCCATTACAGGGCCTCACTCTACGAGCAGTACTTC.

This chain links TRBV3-1 (or the pseudogene TRBV3-2) with TRBJ2-3; D not certain. This CDR3 region has 13 residues. Germline CDR1 LGHDT, CDR2 YNNKEL (reference sequence). Trimming took 1 base from V and 3 from J, leaving 5 bases between them. The CDR3, as DNA: TGTGCCAGCAGCCAAGTTAGAACAGATACGCAGTATTTT. It encodes CASSQVRTDTQYF.

The V and J genes are TRBV27 and TRBJ1-6; D unclear. The CDR3 is made up of 16 amino acids. V was pared by 3 bases and J by 9 bases, with 18 bases between. Germline V gene data show CDR1 as MNHEY and CDR2 as SMNVEV (reference sequence). The DNA for the CDR3 is TGTGCCAGCAGTTTTAACCCCCGGGAATCTGCTTCACCCCTCCACTTT. Translated: CASSFNPRESASPLHF.